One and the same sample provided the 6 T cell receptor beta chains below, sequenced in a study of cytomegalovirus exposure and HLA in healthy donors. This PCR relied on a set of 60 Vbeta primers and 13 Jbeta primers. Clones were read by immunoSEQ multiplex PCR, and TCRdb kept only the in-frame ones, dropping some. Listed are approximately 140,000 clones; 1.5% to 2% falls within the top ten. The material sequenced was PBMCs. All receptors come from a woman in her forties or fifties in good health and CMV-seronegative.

The CDR3 sequence: CASSLVPSSNTGELFF. DNA of the CDR3: TGCGCCAGCAGCTTGGTCCCGAGTTCTAACACCGGGGAGCTGTTTTTT. J is TRBJ2-2 and V is TRBV5-1; no definite D call. Trimming cost V 0 bases and J 2 bases, with 11 bases left between them. The length of the CDR3 is 16 residues. Germline V CDR1 and CDR2: SGHRS, YFSETQ.

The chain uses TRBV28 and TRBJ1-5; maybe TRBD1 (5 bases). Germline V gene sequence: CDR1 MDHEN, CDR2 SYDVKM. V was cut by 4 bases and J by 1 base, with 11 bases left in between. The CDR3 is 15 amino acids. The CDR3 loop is CASSSTGGSNQPQHF. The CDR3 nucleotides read TGTGCCAGCAGTTCAACCGGGGGGAGCAATCAGCCCCAGCATTTT.

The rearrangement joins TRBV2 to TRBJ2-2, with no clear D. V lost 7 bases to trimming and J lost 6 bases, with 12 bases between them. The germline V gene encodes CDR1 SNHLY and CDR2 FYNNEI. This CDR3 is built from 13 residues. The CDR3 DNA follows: TGTGCCAGCAAGAACGCAGATCCCGGGGAGCTGTTTTTT. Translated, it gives CASKNADPGELFF.

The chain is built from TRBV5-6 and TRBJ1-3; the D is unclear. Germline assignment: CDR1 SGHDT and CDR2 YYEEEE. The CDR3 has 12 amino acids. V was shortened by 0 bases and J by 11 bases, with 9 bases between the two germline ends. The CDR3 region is CASSLGVSAIYF. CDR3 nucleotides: TGTGCCAGCAGCTTGGGAGTATCCGCCATATATTTT.

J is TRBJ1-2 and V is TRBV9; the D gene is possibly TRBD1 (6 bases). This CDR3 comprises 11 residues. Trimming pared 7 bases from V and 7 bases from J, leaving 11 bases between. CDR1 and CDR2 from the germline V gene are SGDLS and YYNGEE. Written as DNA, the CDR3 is TGTGCCAGCGCAGGGGTCGCTGGCTACACCTTC. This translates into CASAGVAGYTF.

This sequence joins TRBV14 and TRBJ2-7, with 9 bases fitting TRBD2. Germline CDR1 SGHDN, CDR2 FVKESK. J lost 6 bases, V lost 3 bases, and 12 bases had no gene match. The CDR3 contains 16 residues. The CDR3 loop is CASSHRGLAGWFEQYF. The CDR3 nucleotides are TGTGCCAGCAGCCACCGCGGTCTAGCGGGATGGTTCGAGCAGTACTTC.